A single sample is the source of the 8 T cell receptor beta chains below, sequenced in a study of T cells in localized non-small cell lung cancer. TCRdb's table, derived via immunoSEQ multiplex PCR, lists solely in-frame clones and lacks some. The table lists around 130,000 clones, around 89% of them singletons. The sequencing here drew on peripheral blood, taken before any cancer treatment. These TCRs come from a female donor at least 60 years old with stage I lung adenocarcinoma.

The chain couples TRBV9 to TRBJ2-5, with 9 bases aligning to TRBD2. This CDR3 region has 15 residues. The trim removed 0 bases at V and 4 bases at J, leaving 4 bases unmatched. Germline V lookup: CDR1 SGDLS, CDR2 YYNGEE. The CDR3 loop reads CASSVGGGRGETQYF. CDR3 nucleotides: TGTGCCAGCAGCGTAGGGGGCGGGAGGGGAGAGACCCAGTACTTC.

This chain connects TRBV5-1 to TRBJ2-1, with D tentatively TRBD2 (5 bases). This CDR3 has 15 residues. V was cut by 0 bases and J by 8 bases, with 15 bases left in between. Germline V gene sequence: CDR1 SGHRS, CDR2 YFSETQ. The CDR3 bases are TGCGCCAGCAGCTTGGTGGTTACTAGGTACCATGAGCAGTTCTTC. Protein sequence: CASSLVVTRYHEQFF.

As DNA, the CDR3 is TGTGCCAGCAGTTTCTCGGTCAGCGGGAGCCGAACCGGGGAGCTGTTTTTT. Translation: CASSFSVSGSRTGELFF. The J gene is TRBJ2-2, the V gene TRBV28; TRBD2 agrees at 8 bases. V was clipped by 3 bases and J by 5 bases; unmatched bases: 11. The CDR3 is 17 residues long. Germline assignment: CDR1 MDHEN and CDR2 SYDVKM.

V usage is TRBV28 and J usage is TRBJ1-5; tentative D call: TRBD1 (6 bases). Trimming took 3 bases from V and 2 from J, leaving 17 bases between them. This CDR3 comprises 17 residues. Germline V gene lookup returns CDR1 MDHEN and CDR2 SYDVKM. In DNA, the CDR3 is TGTGCCAGCAGTTTCACCGGGGGGGCTGGTGGCAATCAGCCCCAGCATTTT. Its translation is CASSFTGGAGGNQPQHF.

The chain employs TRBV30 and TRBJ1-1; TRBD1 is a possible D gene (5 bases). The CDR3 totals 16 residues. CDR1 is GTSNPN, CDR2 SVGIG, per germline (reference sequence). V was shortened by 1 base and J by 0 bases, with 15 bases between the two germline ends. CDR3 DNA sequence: TGTGCCTGGAGTGCCAAGACCGGGACCGTGAACACTGAAGCTTTCTTT. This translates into CAWSAKTGTVNTEAFF.

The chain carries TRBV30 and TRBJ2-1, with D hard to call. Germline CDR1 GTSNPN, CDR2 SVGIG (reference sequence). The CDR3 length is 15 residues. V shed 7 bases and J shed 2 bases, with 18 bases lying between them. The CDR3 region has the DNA TGTGCCTATCGGATAGCCGGCCGGCCCTACAATGAGCAGTTCTTC. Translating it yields CAYRIAGRPYNEQFF.

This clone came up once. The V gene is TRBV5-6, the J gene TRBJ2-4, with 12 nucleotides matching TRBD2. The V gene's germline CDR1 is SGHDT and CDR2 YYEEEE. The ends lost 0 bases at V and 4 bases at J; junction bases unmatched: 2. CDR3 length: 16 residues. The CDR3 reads CASSLGLAGGKNIQYF. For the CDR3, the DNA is TGTGCCAGCAGCTTGGGGCTAGCGGGAGGGAAAAACATTCAGTACTTC.

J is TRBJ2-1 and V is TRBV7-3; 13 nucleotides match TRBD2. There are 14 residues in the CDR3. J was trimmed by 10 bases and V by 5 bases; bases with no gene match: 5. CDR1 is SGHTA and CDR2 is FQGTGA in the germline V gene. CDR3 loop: CASSPSTSGREQFF. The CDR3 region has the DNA TGTGCCAGCAGCCCCTCGACTAGCGGGAGGGAGCAGTTCTTC.